This entry is about one T cell receptor beta chain. Participants were aged about 18 to 100 years from about two dozen US areas. Participant-given clinical history determined each cohort assignment. The data are from a study of blood T cell repertoires in COVID-19. Study-wide context: PBMCs, B-cell-depleted T cells, or T cells provided the cDNA or gDNA that made up the material.

In the original workflow: The assay estimated nucleated cells by amplifying reference gene primers. Clones were sequenced by immunoSEQ multiplex PCR, and TCRdb holds only the in-frame ones, with some missing. The V and J calls and clone size are taken from that table; D and trimming were inferred from the DNA. The sample holds 350,000 to 550,000 clones; 75% to 90% are singletons and the top ten take about 1.1%. The sample taken for sequencing was PBMCs or T cells enriched from blood (not recorded which). This clonotype was sampled from a man between 25 and 39 years old who had recovered from COVID-19.

The CDR3 loop reads CASSEIATTDTQYF. In DNA form, the CDR3 reads TGTGCCAGCAGTGAAATAGCGACCACAGATACGCAGTATTTT. The J gene is TRBJ2-3, the V gene TRBV6-4, with D perhaps TRBD2 (5 bases). This CDR3 is 14 amino acids long. Trimming removed 3 bases at V and 2 bases at J, with 9 bases between. In germline, CDR1 is MRHNA, CDR2 SNTAGT.